One T cell receptor beta chain is described in this entry. Its binding antigen is unknown. Per-base qualities were not stored, and no clone one base away is much larger. The immunoSEQ Assay, a bias-controlled multiplex PCR, was used to amplify TCRbeta CDR3 regions from genomic DNA. The original pipeline was this. Within the assay, amplification of reference gene primers was used to estimate how many nucleated cells each sample contained. To quantify the absolute abundance of each unique TCRbeta CDR3 rearrangement, sequence reads were collapsed and filtered. For each sample, productive Simpson clonality was calculated by taking the square root of Simpson's diversity index across productive rearrangements. This is the immuneACCESS table as TCRdb keeps it, with only in-frame sequences that have V and J called. A part of the clones is gone; compared with another copy, unresolved V genes explain less than half, and the rest is unexplained. V and J calls and clone size are copied from that table; D and trimming were computed from the DNA. Present in this sample are 75,000 to 95,000 clones, around 88% of which were seen just once. The ten top clones hold around 18% of the sample.

The sample comes from a study of blood T cell repertoires in COVID-19 (dated by TCRdb to about 2020). Concerning the study at large: Samples covering the acute and convalescent phases of COVID-19 were provided by collaborators in the United States, Italy and Spain. The repertoires were released in a freely available public database intended as a resource for research on the immune response to SARS-CoV-2. Deeply sampled blood TCRbeta repertoires from subjects exposed to, actively infected with, or recovered from COVID-19 were included in the dataset. The material from the prospective study consisted of cDNA or gDNA derived from T cells, B-cell-depleted T cells, or PBMCs. The sample metadata nearly always contained a de-identified subject ID, COVID-19 status, age in years and sex. Where available, HLA class I and class II types were obtained from metadata supplied by the sample provider rather than from assay-based typing. The samples were drawn from the first 160 participants of the ongoing ImmuneRACE study and from roughly 1,300 subjects provided by 6 global collaborators.

At one collaborating source in Seattle, patients were enrolled during active infection and were followed longitudinally through the course of disease. Whole blood was collected in K2EDTA tubes by collaborating institutions according to the institutions' own protocols. For TCRbeta analysis, collaborator samples were shipped as frozen whole blood, as isolated PBMCs, or as DNA extracted from either sample type. Summary of the overall study and its limitations: The amount of clinical and demographic metadata varied by source and participant and was provided uncurated.

From cysteine to phenylalanine, the CDR3 is 14 amino acids long. Just the 42-base CDR3 DNA is kept, in frame starting at base 1. CDR1 is given as MNHEY and CDR2 as SMNVEV, both from the germline V gene (reference sequence). The trim is 5 bases for V and 0 bases for J, with a gap of 11 bases between the germline ends. This chain joins TRBV27 to TRBJ2-7; a weak D assignment points to TRBD1 (6 bases agree). The sample was peripheral blood. The TCR originated in a woman aged 60 to 75 with COVID-19, enrolled during active disease. The nucleotides are TGTGCCAGCAGTCTCGACAGGTCCTCCTACGAGCAGTACTTC. Translation gives CASSLDRSSYEQYF.